A single sample is the source of the 23 T cell receptor beta chains below, sequenced in a study of CD8+CD57+ T cells in acquired aplastic anemia. Genomic DNA, serving as template, underwent TCR beta VDJ and CDR3 profiling. TCRdb fed the reads into MiXCR, producing one record per CDR3 protein. This table has hundreds of thousands of distinct CDR3 sequences, around 60% appearing once. The sample taken for sequencing was sorted CD4+, CD8+, or CD8+CD57+ T cells (not recorded which) from PBMCs. The receptors derive from a human donor with severe aplastic anemia or a healthy control (not recorded which).

This clonotype was detected many times. The V gene is TRBV19, the J gene TRBJ1-1; no reliable D call. V was pared by 5 bases and J by 6 bases, with 10 bases between. The CDR3 spans 12 residues. CDR1 and CDR2 (germline): LNHDA, SQIVND (reference sequence). CDR3 DNA sequence: TGTGCCAGTAGTCCTCATTCTCCTGAAGCTTTCTTT. As protein: CASSPHSPEAFF. The whole variable domain, filled in from reference TRBV19 and TRBJ1-1, reads DGGITQSPKYLFRKEGQNVTLSCEQNLNHDAMYWYRQDPGQGLRLIYYSQIVNDFQKGDIAEGYSVSREKKESFPLTVTSAQKNPTAFYLCASSPHSPEAFFGQGTRLTVV.

The V and J genes are TRBV10-3 and TRBJ2-7; 11 bases are a match to TRBD1. After removal of 10 bases from V and 6 bases from J, the junction contained 8 bases not matched to a gene. The CDR3 is 13 residues long. The germline V gene has CDR1 ENHRY and CDR2 SYGVKD. The DNA for the CDR3 is TGTGCCAGCCCAGGACAGGGGGCCGGCGAGCAGTACTTC. It encodes CASPGQGAGEQYF.

The chain combines TRBV7-8 with TRBJ2-5; D is possibly TRBD2 (5 bases). CDR1 and CDR2 from the germline V gene are SGHVS and FQNEAQ. CDR3 size: 12 residues. The V gene lost 7 bases and the J gene lost 4 bases, with 10 bases spanning the gap. CDR3 in amino acids: CASMRVRETQYF. CDR3 bases: TGTGCCAGCATGAGGGTTCGAGAGACCCAGTACTTC.

This clonotype was counted ten times or more. V usage is TRBV20-1 and J usage is TRBJ2-1, with D possibly matching TRBD2 (7 bases). This CDR3 is built from 14 residues. With 3 bases removed from V and 6 bases from J, the gap between germline ends came to 15 bases. Germline V lookup: CDR1 DFQATT, CDR2 SNEGSKA (reference sequence). The CDR3 reads CSARWRGQGNEQFF. The CDR3 bases are TGCAGTGCTAGGTGGCGGGGGCAGGGCAATGAGCAGTTCTTC.

This clonotype was observed at least ten times. The chain couples TRBV19 to TRBJ2-7; D is ambiguous. The germline V gene has CDR1 LNHDA and CDR2 SQIVND (reference sequence). V lost 5 bases, J lost 4 bases, and 9 bases lay in between. The CDR3 is made up of 12 amino acids. DNA of the CDR3: TGTGCCAGTAGTTCACCCCATTACGAGCAGTACTTC. It specifies CASSSPHYEQYF.

The chain recombines TRBV10-1 with TRBJ2-1, with a tentative D call TRBD2 (6 bases). The V gene's germline CDR1 is WNHNN and CDR2 SYGVQD (reference sequence). There are 16 residues in the CDR3. Trimming stripped 4 bases from V and 7 bases from J, with 20 bases between. The CDR3 spells CASSALSWRAGNEQFF. Here the CDR3 DNA reads TGCGCCAGCAGTGCATTATCGTGGAGAGCGGGTAATGAGCAGTTCTTC.

The chain combines TRBV2 with TRBJ2-5; TRBD2 is a possible D gene (6 bases). With 8 bases removed from V and 2 bases from J, the gap between germline ends came to 12 bases. The CDR3 contains 13 residues. The germline V gene has CDR1 SNHLY and CDR2 FYNNEI. The CDR3 is CASRGLSQETQYF. The CDR3 DNA follows: TGTGCCAGCCGGGGACTGTCACAAGAGACCCAGTACTTC.

This sequence joins TRBV7-2 and TRBJ2-5; 7 positions agree with TRBD1. CDR3 length: 15 residues. After removal of 6 bases from V and 5 bases from J, the junction contained 12 bases not matched to a gene. Per germline, CDR1 SGHTA and CDR2 FQGNSA. Here the CDR3 reads CASRGIYRGGETQYF. CDR3 bases: TGTGCCAGCAGAGGGATATACAGGGGTGGGGAGACCCAGTACTTC. The complete variable domain, with remaining parts taken from reference TRBV7-2 and TRBJ2-5, reads GAGVSQSPSNKVTEKGKDVELRCDPISGHTALYWYRQSLGQGLEFLIYFQGNSAPDKSGLPSDRFSAERTGGSVSTLTIQRTQQEDSAVYLCASRGIYRGGETQYFGPGTRLLVL.

This clonotype was counted many times. V is TRBV19 and J is TRBJ2-4; D unresolved. The CDR3 runs 13 residues. V was shortened by 6 bases and J by 6 bases, with 12 bases between the two germline ends. The germline gives CDR1 LNHDA, CDR2 SQIVND (reference sequence). CDR3 region: CASSLAVTNIQYF. The CDR3, as DNA: TGTGCCAGTAGCCTGGCCGTCACAAACATTCAGTACTTC.

The chain combines TRBV15 with TRBJ1-1; D not resolved. With 11 bases removed from V and 0 bases from J, the gap between germline ends came to 13 bases. The germline V gene has CDR1 LNHNV and CDR2 YYDKDF (reference sequence). The length of the CDR3 is 13 residues. This chain's CDR3 is CAANPAMNTEAFF. The CDR3 bases are TGTGCCGCCAATCCCGCCATGAACACTGAAGCTTTCTTT.

CDR3 residues: CASSLRLDRGQETQYF. The DNA of the CDR3 is TGTGCCAGCAGCTTAAGACTCGACAGGGGGCAAGAGACCCAGTACTTC. The V gene is TRBV7-9, the J gene TRBJ2-5; 9 nucleotides agree with TRBD1. There are 16 residues in the CDR3. Trimming cost V 2 bases and J 2 bases; bases outside gene matches: 6. Germline assignment: CDR1 SEHNR and CDR2 FQNEAQ (reference sequence).

The rearrangement uses TRBV19 and TRBJ1-5; D is ambiguous. The CDR3 covers 13 residues. CDR1 and CDR2 (germline): LNHDA, SQIVND (reference sequence). Trimming took off 6 bases at V and 4 bases at J, with 10 bases between the two ends. Written as DNA, the CDR3 is TGTGCCAGTAGGTCCTCGCAAAATCAGCCCCAGCATTTT. This translates into CASRSSQNQPQHF.

The chain uses TRBV2 and TRBJ2-7; possibly TRBD1 or TRBD2 for D (5 bases each). Trimming left V 5 bases short and J 4 bases short, with 12 bases between. Germline values: CDR1 SNHLY, CDR2 FYNNEI. The CDR3 length is 13 residues. CDR3 coding DNA: TGTGCCAGCAGTCCACGGGACGAATACGAGCAGTACTTC. Residues: CASSPRDEYEQYF.

The chain joins TRBV19 to TRBJ2-2, with D possibly being TRBD1 or TRBD2 (7 bases each). The CDR3 sequence is 13 residues long. Deletions cut 4 bases from V and 11 bases from J, with 14 bases between. Per germline, CDR1 LNHDA and CDR2 SQIVND (reference sequence). CDR3 sequence: CASSTQGGFELFF. Here the CDR3 DNA reads TGTGCCAGTAGTACCCAGGGGGGGTTTGAGCTGTTTTTT.

This clonotype was recorded at least ten times. The genes are TRBV7-9 and TRBJ2-1; a weak D match, TRBD2 (5 bases). CDR1 and CDR2 (germline): SEHNR, FQNEAQ (reference sequence). The V gene lost 5 bases and the J gene lost 0 bases, with 11 bases spanning the gap. The CDR3 totals 15 residues. The CDR3 bases are TGTGCCAGCAGCACGCTACTAGTCTCCTACAATGAGCAGTTCTTC. Its translation is CASSTLLVSYNEQFF.

The chain combines TRBV24-1 with TRBJ2-1; 13 positions agree with TRBD2. This CDR3 contains 15 residues. The germline gives CDR1 KGHDR, CDR2 SFDVKD. Unmatched junction bases numbered 8, after V lost 11 bases and J lost 5 bases. The CDR3 protein is CASRETSGGHNEQFF. CDR3 in DNA: TGTGCCAGCAGGGAGACTAGCGGGGGGCACAATGAGCAGTTCTTC.

This rearrangement joins TRBV7-6 to TRBJ2-2, with D possibly TRBD1 on 6 matching bases. CDR3 length: 13 amino acids. CDR1 and CDR2 (germline): SGHVS, FNYEAQ. V lost 1 base and J 13 bases, leaving 13 bases between the germline ends. The CDR3 here is CASSLVESRGLFF. Here the CDR3 DNA reads TGTGCCAGCAGCTTAGTCGAGTCCAGGGGGCTGTTTTTT.

The J gene is TRBJ2-1, the V gene TRBV7-2; TRBD2 matches at 9 bases. The V and J ends lost 5 bases and 0 bases, in that order; junction bases with no gene match: 11. This CDR3 is 18 amino acids long. Germline CDR1 and CDR2: SGHTA and FQGNSA. CDR3 nucleotides: TGTGCCAGCAGCCTGAGCTTTAGCGGGGGTTCCTCCTACAATGAGCAGTTCTTC. As protein: CASSLSFSGGSSYNEQFF.

To note about this clonotype: The junction and the germline gene differ at one end; a read error may be behind it. The J gene is TRBJ1-2, the V gene TRBV24-1; 7 bases align to TRBD1. The CDR3 runs 15 residues. Germline V gene lookup returns CDR1 KGHDR and CDR2 SFDVKD. The CDR3 sequence is CATSGHNRGPDGYTF. The CDR3 nucleotides are TGTGCTACCAGTGGTCACAACAGGGGCCCCGATGGCTACACCTTC.

This clonotype was seen just once. The V call is TRBV7-9, the J call TRBJ2-1; 12 nucleotides agree with TRBD2. CDR3 length: 15 amino acids. The germline gives CDR1 SEHNR, CDR2 FQNEAQ (reference sequence). V dropped 4 bases and J dropped 7; count of bases not matched to a gene: 5. The DNA of the CDR3 is TGTGCCAGCAGCTCTAGCGGGGGGGCCGGGAATGAGCAGTTCTTC. Its protein is CASSSSGGAGNEQFF.

The chain has TRBV7-3 and TRBJ2-7; 9 bases match TRBD1. CDR3 size: 15 residues. Germline V CDR1 and CDR2: SGHTA, FQGTGA. J was trimmed by 1 base and V by 5 bases; bases with no gene match: 6. CDR3 nucleotide sequence: TGTGCCAGCAGCACAGGCGGGACAGGGTCCTACGAGCAGTACTTC. Translation gives CASSTGGTGSYEQYF.

The chain couples TRBV24-1 to TRBJ1-4, with D perhaps matching TRBD1 (5 bases). Germline CDR1 reads KGHDR; CDR2 reads SFDVKD. Trimming removed 5 bases from V and 6 bases from J, with 12 bases in between. The CDR3 is 14 residues long. CDR3 sequence: CATSARGRDEKLFF. In nucleotides, the CDR3 is TGTGCCACCAGTGCAAGGGGTCGGGATGAAAAACTGTTTTTT.

This chain joins TRBV5-4 and TRBJ1-5, with D perhaps matching TRBD1 (6 bases). This CDR3 spans 16 amino acids. Germline values: CDR1 SGHNT, CDR2 YYREEE (reference sequence). V lost 3 bases and J 5 bases, leaving 18 bases between the germline ends. The CDR3: CASSSQRGGMDQPQHF. In nucleotides, the CDR3 is TGTGCCAGCAGCTCCCAGCGGGGGGGCATGGATCAGCCCCAGCATTTT.